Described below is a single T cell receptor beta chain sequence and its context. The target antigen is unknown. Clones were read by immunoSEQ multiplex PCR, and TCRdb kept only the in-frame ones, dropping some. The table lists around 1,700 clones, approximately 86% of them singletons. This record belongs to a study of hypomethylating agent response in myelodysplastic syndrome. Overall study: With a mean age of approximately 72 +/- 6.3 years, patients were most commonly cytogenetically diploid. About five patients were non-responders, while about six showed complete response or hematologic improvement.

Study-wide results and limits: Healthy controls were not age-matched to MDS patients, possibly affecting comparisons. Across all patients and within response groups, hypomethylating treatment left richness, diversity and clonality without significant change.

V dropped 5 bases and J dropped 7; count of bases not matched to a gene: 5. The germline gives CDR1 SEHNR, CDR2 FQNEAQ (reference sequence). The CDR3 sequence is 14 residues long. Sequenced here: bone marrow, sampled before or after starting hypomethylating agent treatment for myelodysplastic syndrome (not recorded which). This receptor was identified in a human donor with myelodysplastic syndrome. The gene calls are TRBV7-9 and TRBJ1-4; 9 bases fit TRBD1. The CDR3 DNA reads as TGTGCCAGCAGCCTCGGGACAGGGATTGAAAAACTGTTTTTT. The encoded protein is CASSLGTGIEKLFF.